These 18 T cell receptor beta chains came from one sample sequenced in a study of cytomegalovirus exposure and HLA in healthy donors. This PCR relied on a set of 60 Vbeta primers and 13 Jbeta primers. Method: immunoSEQ multiplex PCR; TCRdb's copy keeps in-frame clones and lacks some. The sample contains about 85,000 clones, over 60% of which appear only once. The sequencing input was PBMCs. Receptor source: a man aged 25 to 40 in good health and CMV-seronegative.

In this sample, this clone turned up once. The rearrangement links TRBV2 to TRBJ2-1; 10 bases are a match to TRBD2. The junction had 4 bases not matched to a gene; V was cut back by 2 bases and J by 9 bases. The CDR3 totals 14 residues. CDR1 is SNHLY, CDR2 FYNNEI, per germline. In DNA form, the CDR3 reads TGTGCCAGCAGTGAACTAGCGGGAGTGGGTGAGCAGTTCTTC. This sequence encodes CASSELAGVGEQFF.

The chain couples TRBV27 to TRBJ1-1, with a weak D call TRBD1 (6 bases). CDR3 length: 14 amino acids. Germline CDR1 is MNHEY and CDR2 is SMNVEV (reference sequence). V lost 6 bases, J lost 4 bases, and 15 bases lay in between. The CDR3 sequence is CASSPRQGITEAFF. The CDR3 region has the DNA TGTGCCAGCAGCCCTAGGCAGGGGATCACTGAAGCTTTCTTT.

The chain carries TRBV30 and TRBJ2-1; the D gene is possibly TRBD2 (5 bases). Trimming removed 1 base from V and 4 bases from J, with 14 bases in between. The CDR3 has 15 residues. CDR1 is GTSNPN and CDR2 is SVGIG in the germline V gene (reference sequence). The CDR3 nucleotides read TGTGCCTGGAGTGAAGTTAGCGCACTTTACAATGAGCAGTTCTTC. Translating it yields CAWSEVSALYNEQFF.

This clone was detected only a few times. At the DNA level, this CDR3 is encoded by other sequences in the same sample as well. This chain joins TRBV28 and TRBJ2-7, with D perhaps matching TRBD2 (6 bases). There are 14 residues in the CDR3. Trimming shortened V by 3 bases and J by 2 bases, and 11 bases separated the two germline ends. The germline CDR1 and CDR2 sequences are MDHEN and SYDVKM. The CDR3 DNA is TGTGCCAGCAGTTTCGGAGGGTTGCCCTACGAGCAGTACTTC. It codes for CASSFGGLPYEQYF.

This sequence joins TRBV6-5 and TRBJ1-5; D not certain. The V gene's germline CDR1 is MNHEY and CDR2 SVGAGI. The CDR3 sequence is 11 residues long. V lost 8 bases and J 3 bases, leaving 5 bases between the germline ends. As DNA, the CDR3 is TGTGCCAGCGGCCCCAATCAGCCCCAGCATTTT. Translated: CASGPNQPQHF.

This clone has a handful of counts. The chain is built from TRBV5-5 and TRBJ1-5; no definite D call. The V gene's germline CDR1 is SGHKS and CDR2 YYEKEE (reference sequence). V lost 4 bases and J 0 bases, leaving 20 bases between the germline ends. The CDR3 is 18 amino acids. CDR3 DNA: TGTGCCAGCAGCCCAGCGGACGCCTCACTTTATAGCAATCAGCCCCAGCATTTT. Translated, it gives CASSPADASLYSNQPQHF.

This clone appeared once. The chain links TRBV7-8 to TRBJ2-3, with 7 positions matching TRBD2. The ends lost 6 bases at V and 3 bases at J; junction bases unmatched: 9. Looked up from germline, CDR1 is SGHVS and CDR2 is FQNEAQ. The CDR3 is made up of 15 amino acids. The CDR3 here is CASSSTTSVTDTQYF. In DNA, the CDR3 is TGTGCCAGCAGTTCAACAACTAGCGTGACAGATACGCAGTATTTT.

The chain employs TRBV6-6 and TRBJ2-7, with 10 bases fitting TRBD1. CDR1 is MNHNY and CDR2 is SVGAGI in the germline V gene (reference sequence). Trimming cost V 6 bases and J 3 bases; bases outside gene matches: 5. The CDR3 has 14 amino acids. CDR3 nucleotide sequence: TGTGCCAGCAGGGACAGGGGGGTTAGCTACGAGCAGTACTTC. Its translation: CASRDRGVSYEQYF.

This rearrangement joins TRBV5-4 to TRBJ2-7, with D possibly being TRBD1 (6 bases). This CDR3 has 12 amino acids. V lost 4 bases and J lost 6, with 11 bases in between. Per the germline V gene, CDR1 is SGHNT and CDR2 is YYREEE (reference sequence). CDR3 in amino acids: CASSPGQREQYF. In DNA, the CDR3 is TGTGCCAGCAGCCCAGGACAGCGCGAGCAGTACTTC. Drawing the rest from reference TRBV5-4 and TRBJ2-7, the complete variable domain is ETGVTQSPTHLIKTRGQQVTLRCSSQSGHNTVSWYQQALGQGPQFIFQYYREEENGRGNFPPRFSGLQFPNYSSELNVNALELDDSALYLCASSPGQREQYFGPGTRLTVT.

There are a few counts of this clone. The gene calls are TRBV19 and TRBJ1-6, with a tentative D call TRBD1 (6 bases). The CDR3 length is 14 residues. Trimming left V 6 bases short and J 7 bases short, with 13 bases between. Germline V gene lookup returns CDR1 LNHDA and CDR2 SQIVND (reference sequence). This CDR3 reads CASSTTGGNSPLHF. In nucleotides, the CDR3 is TGTGCCAGTAGCACGACAGGTGGAAATTCACCCCTCCACTTT.

CDR3 protein: CASSTDSYEQYF. CDR3 bases: TGTGCCAGCAGCACAGACAGCTACGAGCAGTACTTC. The chain recombines TRBV11-2 with TRBJ2-7; D may be TRBD1 (5 bases). The CDR3 has 12 residues. CDR1 and CDR2 (germline): SGHAT, FQNNGV. V was shortened by 5 bases and J by 3 bases, with 8 bases between the two germline ends.

This clone was counted a single time. The chain recombines TRBV5-1 with TRBJ1-1; D not resolved. Trimming cost V 0 bases and J 4 bases, with 13 bases left between them. The CDR3 runs 15 residues. Germline CDR1 reads SGHRS; CDR2 reads YFSETQ. The CDR3 region is CASSLAAGMATEAFF. The CDR3, as DNA: TGCGCCAGCAGCTTGGCCGCGGGGATGGCCACTGAAGCTTTCTTT.

The rearrangement links TRBV2 to TRBJ1-6, with TRBD1 as a possible D gene (5 bases). The CDR3 is made up of 15 amino acids. With 6 bases removed from V and 9 bases from J, the gap between germline ends came to 18 bases. Germline CDR1 reads SNHLY; CDR2 reads FYNNEI. CDR3 protein: CASSIGQGDGSPLHF. Here the CDR3 DNA reads TGTGCCAGCAGCATCGGGCAGGGTGACGGTTCACCCCTCCACTTT.

This chain joins TRBV7-8 and TRBJ1-4; D remains ambiguous. The V end was cut by 6 bases, the J end by 6 bases, with 14 bases between. The CDR3 totals 14 residues. CDR1 and CDR2 (germline): SGHVS, FQNEAQ. The CDR3 reads CASRLAAGDEKLFF. The CDR3 DNA reads as TGTGCCAGCAGACTAGCCGCAGGAGATGAAAAACTGTTTTTT.

The chain is built from TRBV10-3 and TRBJ1-1; 7 bases map to TRBD1. Germline CDR1 is ENHRY and CDR2 is SYGVKD. There are 18 residues in the CDR3. V lost 6 bases and J lost 0; bases outside the gene matches: 16. The CDR3 region is CAIRGGTVGPAVNTEAFF. The CDR3 DNA sequence: TGTGCCATCAGGGGCGGGACAGTAGGTCCCGCGGTGAACACTGAAGCTTTCTTT.

The J gene is TRBJ1-1, the V gene TRBV5-1; weak D call: TRBD1 (5 bases). This CDR3 has 17 amino acids. V was trimmed by 4 bases and J by 1 base, leaving 20 bases between them. CDR1 is SGHRS, CDR2 YFSETQ, per germline. CDR3 region: CASSLVAGPTGNTEAFF. CDR3 DNA: TGCGCCAGCAGCCTGGTGGCAGGGCCGACGGGGAACACTGAAGCTTTCTTT.

Details on this clone: One junction end does not reproduce the germline sequence, and a read error may be involved. For the CDR3, the DNA is TGTGCCAGCAGTTTAGAGGTTGGCTACGCCTTC. It specifies CASSLEVGYAF. This chain joins TRBV28 and TRBJ1-2, with D unclear. The germline V gene encodes CDR1 MDHEN and CDR2 SYDVKM. The CDR3 extends over 11 amino acids.

This clone has just a few counts. The chain is built from TRBV7-2 and TRBJ2-5; D remains ambiguous. V lost 1 base and J lost 2, with 5 bases in between. CDR3 size: 13 residues. Germline values: CDR1 SGHTA, CDR2 FQGNSA. The CDR3 here is CASSLDRQETQYF. The CDR3 region has the DNA TGTGCCAGCAGCTTAGACAGACAAGAGACCCAGTACTTC.